This T cell receptor beta chain was recovered during a study of T cells after yellow fever vaccination (dated by TCRdb to between 2019 and 2020). At the level of the whole study: Libraries from fractions with low cell numbers were prepared with the SMART-Seq v4 Ultra Low Input RNA kit. Two healthy male donors, one aged 18 to 30 and one aged 30 to 40 years, were included in the cohort. Blood was collected at multiple timepoints before and after primary and secondary immunization, and bulk PBMC replicates and cell subsets were isolated. To follow T-cell clones before and after primary and booster YFV17D yellow fever vaccination, bulk TCR alpha and beta repertoires were sequenced over time. General findings and caveats noted by the study authors: A small fraction of clonotypes appeared in both the CD4 and CD8 compartments, likely as a result of convergent recombination. Most clones expanded after primary vaccination were re-detected after the booster (almost 97% of CD4 and around 88% of CD8), suggesting broad memory maintenance. The study included only two donors, which limits how far the findings can be generalized. Because abundant contaminating clonotypes from the bulk population could be contained in FACS-sorted repertoires, computational filtering was required. Compared with the primary T-cell response, the secondary T-cell response was faster but weaker, reaching its peak on day 5 rather than on day 15.

The instrument given in TCRdb is Illumina NovaSeq 6000. Synthesis of TCR cDNA relied on 5'RACE template switching, a step that introduced a universal primer site along with unique molecular identifiers. Priming for cDNA synthesis came from both the TCR alpha and TCR beta constant segments. Library amplification involved two PCR steps, and the second step added sample barcodes and sequencing adapters. Sequencing of the libraries was done on either Illumina HiSeq 2500 (2x100 bp) or NovaSeq (2x150 bp). In the paper's pipeline: Reads were demultiplexed and collapsed into UMI consensus sequences with MIGEC, and V(D)J alignment was performed with MiXCR. Using edgeR on replicate PBMC samples, clonotypes were called vaccine-responding if FDR was below 0.01 and the log2 fold change was above 5 up to day 15. Each bulk clonotype was labeled CD4 or CD8 based on which sequenced repertoire, CD4 or CD8, contained the clonotype at higher abundance. TCRdb redid the processing of the public reads, applying fastp at Q25 and MiXCR, and retained in-frame beta chains. Rows with one shared CDR3 protein collapse into an entry with the most common genes and DNA. The V and J calls shown here were made by TCRdb, not taken from the authors' results. The sample contains around 330,000 distinct CDR3 sequences, 3.6% of them found a single time. In total, the top ten clones hold 23% of the sample.

The treatment or condition label for this specimen denotes: live attenuated yellow fever vaccine strain. At each blood-draw timepoint, two biological replicates of bulk PBMCs were obtained. PBMCs were isolated from peripheral blood using a standard Ficoll-Paque protocol. RNA was extracted with TriZol from bulk PBMCs, CD4 and CD8 fractions, and dextramer-positive and dextramer-negative fractions. Worth noting for this clonotype: Its antigen has not been determined. Base qualities were left out, and no much larger clone turns up one base away.

The CDR3 runs 14 residues from the cysteine to the phenylalanine. The retained sequence is limited to the CDR3, 42 bases, with the frame set at the first base. The germline ends are 20 bases apart after V is trimmed by 7 bases and J by 7 bases. The germline V gene provides CDR1 SQVTM and CDR2 ANQGSEA. The rearrangement combines TRBV29-1 with TRBJ2-1; TRBD1 is possibly the D segment (6 matching bases). The receptor was derived from a man aged 18-30 years who received the YFV17D yellow fever vaccine. Specimen: PBMCs, collected on the day of the yellow fever booster vaccination. The sequenced DNA: TGCAGCGCCCTCGGACAGACCCCTACGAATGAGCAGTTCTTC. The translation is CSALGQTPTNEQFF.